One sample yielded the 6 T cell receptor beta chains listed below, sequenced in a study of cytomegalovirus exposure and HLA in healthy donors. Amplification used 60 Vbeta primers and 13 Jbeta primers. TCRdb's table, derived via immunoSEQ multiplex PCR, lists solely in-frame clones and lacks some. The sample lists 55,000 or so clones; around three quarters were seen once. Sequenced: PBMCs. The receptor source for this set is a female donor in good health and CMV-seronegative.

The CDR3 DNA follows: TGTGCCAGCAGTCGATCCCCGGGACTAGCGGACAATGAGCAGTTCTTC. Translated, it gives CASSRSPGLADNEQFF. This chain links TRBV6-4 with TRBJ2-1, with TRBD2 matching over 11 bases. The junction had 8 bases not matched to a gene; V was cut back by 5 bases and J by 5 bases. Germline CDR1 reads MRHNA; CDR2 reads SNTAGT. This CDR3 has 16 amino acids.

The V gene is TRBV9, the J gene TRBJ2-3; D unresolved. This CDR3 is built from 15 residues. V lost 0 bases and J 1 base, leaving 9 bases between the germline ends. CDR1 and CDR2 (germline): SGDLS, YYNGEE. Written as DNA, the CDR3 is TGTGCCAGCAGCGTAGAATCCGTCCGCACAGATACGCAGTATTTT. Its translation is CASSVESVRTDTQYF.

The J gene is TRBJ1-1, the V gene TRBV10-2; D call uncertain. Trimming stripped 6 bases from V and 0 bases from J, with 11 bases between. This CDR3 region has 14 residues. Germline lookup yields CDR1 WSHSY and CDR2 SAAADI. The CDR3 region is CASRVPYMNTEAFF. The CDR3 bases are TGCGCCAGCAGGGTACCTTACATGAACACTGAAGCTTTCTTT.

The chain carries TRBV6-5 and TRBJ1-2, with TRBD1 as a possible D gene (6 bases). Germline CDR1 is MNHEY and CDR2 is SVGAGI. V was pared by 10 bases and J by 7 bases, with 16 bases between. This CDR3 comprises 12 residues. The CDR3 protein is CATAQGVFGYTF. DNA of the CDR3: TGTGCCACTGCACAGGGAGTGTTTGGCTACACCTTC.

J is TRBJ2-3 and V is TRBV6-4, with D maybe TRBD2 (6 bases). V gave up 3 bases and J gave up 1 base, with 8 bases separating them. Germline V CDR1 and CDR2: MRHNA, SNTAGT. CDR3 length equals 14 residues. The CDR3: CASSDSGGTDTQYF. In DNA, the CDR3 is TGTGCCAGCAGTGATTCGGGGGGCACAGATACGCAGTATTTT.

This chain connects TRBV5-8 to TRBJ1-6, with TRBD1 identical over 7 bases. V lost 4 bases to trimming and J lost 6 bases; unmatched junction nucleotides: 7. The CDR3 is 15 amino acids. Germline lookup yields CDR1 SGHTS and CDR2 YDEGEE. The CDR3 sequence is CASSNPGQTNSPLHF. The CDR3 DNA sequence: TGTGCCAGCAGCAACCCGGGACAGACTAATTCACCCCTCCACTTT.